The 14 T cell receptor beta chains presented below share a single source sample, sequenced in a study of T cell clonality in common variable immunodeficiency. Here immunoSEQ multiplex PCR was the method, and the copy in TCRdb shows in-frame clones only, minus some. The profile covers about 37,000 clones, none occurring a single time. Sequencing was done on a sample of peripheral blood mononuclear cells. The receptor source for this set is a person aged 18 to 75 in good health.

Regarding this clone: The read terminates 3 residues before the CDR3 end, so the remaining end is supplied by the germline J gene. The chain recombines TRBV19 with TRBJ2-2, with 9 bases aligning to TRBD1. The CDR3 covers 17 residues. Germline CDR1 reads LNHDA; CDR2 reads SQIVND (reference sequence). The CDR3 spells CASSTGQGRGINEKLFF. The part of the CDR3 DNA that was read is TGTGCCAGTAGTACGGGACAGGGTCGGGGAATTAATGAAAAG.

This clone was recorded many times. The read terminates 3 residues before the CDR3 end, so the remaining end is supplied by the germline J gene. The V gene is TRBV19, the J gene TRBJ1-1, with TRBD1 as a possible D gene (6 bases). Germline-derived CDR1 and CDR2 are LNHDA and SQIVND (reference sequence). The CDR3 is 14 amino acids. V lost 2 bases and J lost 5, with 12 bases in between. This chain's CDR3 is CASSIPGAGTEAFF. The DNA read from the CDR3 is TGTGCCAGTAGTATACCAGGGGCAGGGACTGAA.

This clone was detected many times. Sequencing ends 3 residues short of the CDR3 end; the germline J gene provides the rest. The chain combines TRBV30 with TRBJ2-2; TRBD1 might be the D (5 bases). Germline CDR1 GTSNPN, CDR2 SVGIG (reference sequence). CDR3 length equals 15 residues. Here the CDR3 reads CAWSVLLGVNEKLFF. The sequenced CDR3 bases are TGTGCCTGGAGTGTACTCTTAGGGGTTAATGAAAAG.

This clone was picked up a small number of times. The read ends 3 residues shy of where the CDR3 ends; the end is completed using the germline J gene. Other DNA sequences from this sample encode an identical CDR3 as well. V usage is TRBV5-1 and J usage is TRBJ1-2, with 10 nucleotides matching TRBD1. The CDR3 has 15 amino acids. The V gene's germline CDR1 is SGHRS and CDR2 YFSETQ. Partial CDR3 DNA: TGCGCCAGCAGCTTCGGGACAGGGGAGATGGGGGGA. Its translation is CASSFGTGEMGG. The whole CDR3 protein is CASSFGTGEMGGYTF. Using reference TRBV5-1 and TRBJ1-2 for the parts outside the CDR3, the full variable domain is KAGVTQTPRYLIKTRGQQVTLSCSPISGHRSVSWYQQTPGQGLQFLFEYFSETQRNKGNFPGRFSGRQFSNSRSEMNVSTLELGDSALYLCASSFGTGEMGGYTFGSGTRLTVV.

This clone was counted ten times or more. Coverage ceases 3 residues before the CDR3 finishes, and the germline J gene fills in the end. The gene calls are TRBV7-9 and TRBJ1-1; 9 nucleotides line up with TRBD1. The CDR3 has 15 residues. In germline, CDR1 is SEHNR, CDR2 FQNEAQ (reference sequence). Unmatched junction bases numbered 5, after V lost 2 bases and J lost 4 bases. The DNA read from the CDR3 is TGTGCCAGCAGCTTACCACAGGGGGCTAGCACTGAA. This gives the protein CASSLPQGASTE. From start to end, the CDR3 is CASSLPQGASTEAFF.

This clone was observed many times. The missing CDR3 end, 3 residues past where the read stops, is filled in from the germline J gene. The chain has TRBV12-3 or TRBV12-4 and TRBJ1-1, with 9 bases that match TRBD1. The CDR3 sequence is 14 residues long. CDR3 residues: CASSPTGGRIKAFF. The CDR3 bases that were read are TGTGCCAGCAGCCCGACAGGGGGAAGGATTAAA.

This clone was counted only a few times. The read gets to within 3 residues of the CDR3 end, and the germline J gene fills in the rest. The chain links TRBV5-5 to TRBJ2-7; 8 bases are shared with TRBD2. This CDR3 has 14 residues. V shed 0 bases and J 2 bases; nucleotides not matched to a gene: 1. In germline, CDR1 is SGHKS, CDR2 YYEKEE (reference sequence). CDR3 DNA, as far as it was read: TGTGCCAGCAGCTTGGTCGGGGGGGCCTACGAG. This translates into CASSLVGGAYE. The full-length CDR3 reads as CASSLVGGAYEQYF.

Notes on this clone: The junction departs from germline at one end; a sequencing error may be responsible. CDR3 DNA, as far as it was read: TGTTCCAGCAGCTCCGGGTTGAACACTGAA. Its translation is CSSSSGLNTE. The entire CDR3 protein reads CSSSSGLNTEAFF. The gene calls are TRBV7-9 and TRBJ1-1; D is unresolved. The CDR3 goes on 3 residues after the read ends, and that part is filled in from the germline J gene. Germline V gene lookup returns CDR1 SEHNR and CDR2 FQNEAQ (reference sequence). This CDR3 is 13 amino acids long. Variable domain in full (rest from reference TRBV7-9 and TRBJ1-1): DTGVSQNPRHKITKRGQNVTFRCDPISEHNRLYWYRQTLGQGPEFLTYFQNEAQLEKSRLLSDRFSAERPKGSFSTLEIQRTEQGDSAMYLCSSSSGLNTEAFFGQGTRLTVV.

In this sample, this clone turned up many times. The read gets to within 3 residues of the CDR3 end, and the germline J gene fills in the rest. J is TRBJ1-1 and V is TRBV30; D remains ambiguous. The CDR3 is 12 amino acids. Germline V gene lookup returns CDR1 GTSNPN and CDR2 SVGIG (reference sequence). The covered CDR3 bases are TGTGCCTGGAGTGTCCCCCTAACGGGG. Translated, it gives CAWSVPLTG. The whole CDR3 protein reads CAWSVPLTGAFF. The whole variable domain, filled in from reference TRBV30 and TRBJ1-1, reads SQTIHQWPATLVQPVGSPLSLECTVEGTSNPNLYWYRQAAGRGLQLLFYSVGIGQISSEVPQNLSASRPQDRQFILSSKKLLLSDSGFYLCAWSVPLTGAFFGQGTRLTVV.

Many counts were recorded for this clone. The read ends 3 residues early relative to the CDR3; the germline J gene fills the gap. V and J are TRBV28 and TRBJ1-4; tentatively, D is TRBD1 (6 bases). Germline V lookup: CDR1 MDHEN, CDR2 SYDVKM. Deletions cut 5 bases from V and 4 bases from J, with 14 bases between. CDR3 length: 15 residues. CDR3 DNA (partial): TGTGCCAGCAGTCCAGAGGACAGAGTTAATGAAAAA. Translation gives CASSPEDRVNEK. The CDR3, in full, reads CASSPEDRVNEKLFF.

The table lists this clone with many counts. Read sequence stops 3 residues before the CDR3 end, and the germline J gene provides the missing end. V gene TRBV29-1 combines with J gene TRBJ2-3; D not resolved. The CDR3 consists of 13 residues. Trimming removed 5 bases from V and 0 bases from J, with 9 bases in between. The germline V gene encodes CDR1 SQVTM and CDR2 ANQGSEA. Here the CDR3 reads CSVRYTSTDTQYF. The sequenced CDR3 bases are TGCAGCGTTCGGTATACTAGCACAGATACG.

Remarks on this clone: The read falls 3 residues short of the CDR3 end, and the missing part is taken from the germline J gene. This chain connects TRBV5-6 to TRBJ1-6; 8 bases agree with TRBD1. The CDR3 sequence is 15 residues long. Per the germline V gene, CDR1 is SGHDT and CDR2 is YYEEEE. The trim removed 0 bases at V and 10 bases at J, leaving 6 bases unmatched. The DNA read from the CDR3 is TGTGCCAGCAGCTTGGAACCCAGGGGGCAATCACCC. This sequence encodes CASSLEPRGQSP. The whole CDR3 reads CASSLEPRGQSPLHF.

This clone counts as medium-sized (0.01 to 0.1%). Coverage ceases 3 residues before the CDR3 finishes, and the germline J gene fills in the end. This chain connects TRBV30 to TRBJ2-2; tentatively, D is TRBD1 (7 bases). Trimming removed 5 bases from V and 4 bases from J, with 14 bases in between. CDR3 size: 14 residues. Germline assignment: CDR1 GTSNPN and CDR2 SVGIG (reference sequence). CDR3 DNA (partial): TGTGCCTGGGAGCCAGGGGGGTTCACCGGGGAG. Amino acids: CAWEPGGFTGE. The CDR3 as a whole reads CAWEPGGFTGELFF.

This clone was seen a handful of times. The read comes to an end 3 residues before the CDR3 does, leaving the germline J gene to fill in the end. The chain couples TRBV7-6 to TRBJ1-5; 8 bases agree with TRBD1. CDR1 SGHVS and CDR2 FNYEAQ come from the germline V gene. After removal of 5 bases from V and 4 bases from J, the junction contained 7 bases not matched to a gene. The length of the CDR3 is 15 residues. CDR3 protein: CASSPRTGRNQPQHF. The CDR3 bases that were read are TGTGCCAGCAGCCCTCGGACAGGGAGGAATCAGCCC.